This TCR beta chain is drawn from a study of blood T cells in healthy people across ages. CDR1 and CDR2 (germline): SGHTA, FQGNSA. The germline V and J ends were trimmed by 3 bases and 2 bases, with 11 bases remaining between them. This CDR3 contains 15 residues. Combining a sample-barcoded 5' primer with a J-beta primer mix, a second PCR ran for roughly 7 to 12 cycles. Through a template-switch adaptor with 12 random nucleotides, each cDNA molecule received a tag. TCRdb redid the calling of the 5' RACE reads with MiXCR, one entry per CDR3 protein. The sample lists some 1.8 million distinct CDR3 sequences, roughly two fifths occurring once. Per sample, no less than 5 micrograms of total RNA were extracted.

This TCR derives from a human donor in good health. Sample: blood. The chain carries TRBV7-2 and TRBJ2-4, with D possibly matching TRBD1 (6 bases). In DNA, the CDR3 is TGTGCCAGCAGCTTTGGGGACAAAACCAAAAACATTCAGTACTTC. This gives the protein CASSFGDKTKNIQYF.